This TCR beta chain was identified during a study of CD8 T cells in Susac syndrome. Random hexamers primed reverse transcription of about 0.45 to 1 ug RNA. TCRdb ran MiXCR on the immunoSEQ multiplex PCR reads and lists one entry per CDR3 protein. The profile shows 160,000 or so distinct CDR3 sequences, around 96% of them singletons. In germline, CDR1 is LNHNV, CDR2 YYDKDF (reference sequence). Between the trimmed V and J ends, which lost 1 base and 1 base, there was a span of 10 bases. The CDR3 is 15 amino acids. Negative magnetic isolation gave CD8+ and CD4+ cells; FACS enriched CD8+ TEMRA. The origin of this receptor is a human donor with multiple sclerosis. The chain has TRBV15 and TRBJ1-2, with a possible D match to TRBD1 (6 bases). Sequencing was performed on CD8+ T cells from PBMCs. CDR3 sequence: CATSRAGEYNYGYTF. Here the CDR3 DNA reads TGTGCCACCAGCAGAGCAGGGGAATATAACTATGGCTACACCTTC.